A selection of T cell receptor beta chains follows, all from one sample in a study of blood T cell repertoires in COVID-19. The method was immunoSEQ multiplex PCR; TCRdb's version includes in-frame clones alone and lacks a portion of them. The sample contains around 220,000 clones, roughly 80% of which appear only once. The specimen was peripheral blood. These receptors all come from a woman of 80 years or more with acute or convalescent COVID-19. Both conserved end residues are part of each CDR3. Fields, in order: V gene, clone size, J gene, CDR3 protein. Some rows have no size entry. The others give once, few or many, or a class for an expanded clone.

TRBV5-1	.	TRBJ1-4	CASSWSGRQNEKLFF
TRBV6-5	.	TRBJ2-4	CASTRAGGWNIQYF
TRBV5-1	.	TRBJ1-1	CASRDLGGERAFF
TRBV2	.	TRBJ2-7	CASSALLEQYF
TRBV11-2	.	TRBJ1-3	CASSIEQGPSVSGNTIYF
TRBV6-6	.	TRBJ1-5	CASISQGGNQPQHF
TRBV5-1	.	TRBJ2-7	CASTVGGALDYEQYF
TRBV5-6	once	TRBJ2-3	CASSFGTGDSTDTQYF
TRBV10-3	.	TRBJ1-2	CAISVLGEQGGGYTF
TRBV11-2	.	TRBJ2-1	CASSLGGSYNEQFF
TRBV7-2	once	TRBJ1-6	CASTGQGTYSPLHF
TRBV19	.	TRBJ1-5	CASSRGGGQPQHF
TRBV7-2	.	TRBJ2-2	CASSLSSRTGELFF
TRBV5-4	.	TRBJ1-4	CASSSTAGVMGEKLFF
TRBV4-2	.	TRBJ1-2	CASSQDGRGGYGYTF
TRBV6-2/TRBV6-3	.	TRBJ1-2	CASSYSSSLIGYTF
TRBV6-2/TRBV6-3	.	TRBJ1-5	CASSRQGHSNQPQHF
TRBV27	.	TRBJ1-6	CASSSPLGHNSPLHF
TRBV27	.	TRBJ2-7	CAGGSKWGLAASF
TRBV27	.	TRBJ1-6	CASSLRRPGQGNSPLHF
TRBV2	.	TRBJ1-1	CASMPWTGTNTEAFF
TRBV30	.	TRBJ1-5	CAWSGTGGGNQPQHF
TRBV28	.	TRBJ2-4	CASSYVGRGVGIQYF
TRBV7-9	.	TRBJ2-3	CASSLWDTPDTQYF
TRBV19	.	TRBJ2-5	CASRDRGGETQYF
TRBV29-1	.	TRBJ2-1	CSVEGAGAPGEQFF